These 17 T cell receptor beta chains came from one sample sequenced in a study of cytomegalovirus exposure and HLA in healthy donors. PCR involved 60 Vbeta and 13 Jbeta primers. Profiled with immunoSEQ multiplex PCR; TCRdb holds only in-frame clones, not every one. The repertoire has some 170,000 clones, around 69% of them found once; the top ten carry 2.8%. Sequencing used PBMCs. The receptors stem from a woman aged 25 to 39 in good health and CMV-seronegative.

V usage is TRBV19 and J usage is TRBJ2-1, with a tentative D call TRBD1 (6 bases). The CDR3 is 15 residues long. Trimming left V 2 bases short and J 3 bases short, with 11 bases between. The germline V gene encodes CDR1 LNHDA and CDR2 SQIVND (reference sequence). CDR3 nucleotides: TGTGCCAGTAGTATAAGGGCAGGGGACTACAATGAGCAGTTCTTC. It codes for CASSIRAGDYNEQFF.

This chain joins TRBV28 and TRBJ1-4; D remains unclear. V was clipped by 0 bases and J by 12 bases, with 14 bases between them. The CDR3 runs 14 residues. Germline-derived CDR1 and CDR2 are MDHEN and SYDVKM. CDR3 region: CASSLWVAPGELFF. The CDR3 DNA follows: TGTGCCAGCAGTTTATGGGTAGCGCCCGGGGAACTGTTTTTT.

This sequence joins TRBV7-2 and TRBJ2-1; 12 bases line up with TRBD2. Looked up from germline, CDR1 is SGHTA and CDR2 is FQGNSA. Trimming removed 1 base from V and 9 bases from J; junction bases left unmatched: 10. CDR3 length equals 17 residues. The CDR3, as DNA: TGTGCCAGCAGCTTAGGTTCTAGCGGGAGGGCCGTGGGTGAGCAGTTCTTC. Encoded protein: CASSLGSSGRAVGEQFF.

J is TRBJ1-2 and V is TRBV30, with a possible D match to TRBD1 (5 bases). The V gene lost 2 bases and the J gene lost 6 bases, with 19 bases spanning the gap. The CDR3 totals 15 residues. CDR1 and CDR2 from the germline V gene are GTSNPN and SVGIG (reference sequence). The CDR3 DNA is TGTGCCTGGAGTCCCCACCCAGGGATGAACGATGGCTACACCTTC. This translates into CAWSPHPGMNDGYTF.

The chain uses TRBV29-1 and TRBJ2-1; possible D gene TRBD2, 6 bases. This CDR3 is 17 amino acids long. With 6 bases removed from V and 0 bases from J, the gap between germline ends came to 21 bases. Germline V CDR1 and CDR2: SQVTM, ANQGSEA. In DNA form, the CDR3 reads TGCAGCGTCGCAACGTTAAGGCGGGGCAGCTCCTACAATGAGCAGTTCTTC. This encodes CSVATLRRGSSYNEQFF.

The rearrangement uses TRBV7-9 and TRBJ2-2; 10 bases are shared with TRBD1. This CDR3 spans 19 amino acids. CDR1 and CDR2 (germline): SEHNR, FQNEAQ (reference sequence). V was clipped by 5 bases and J by 0 bases; unmatched bases: 12. In DNA, the CDR3 is TGTGCCAGCAGCGGCAGCCGGGACAGGGGCCTCTCGAACACCGGGGAGCTGTTTTTT. Its protein product is CASSGSRDRGLSNTGELFF.

In this sample, this clone turned up a few times. The V gene is TRBV7-6, the J gene TRBJ2-5, with D tentatively TRBD2 (6 bases). The ends were cut back, 0 bases at V and 2 bases at J, with 13 bases in the middle. Looked up from germline, CDR1 is SGHVS and CDR2 is FNYEAQ. This CDR3 region has 16 residues. CDR3 loop: CASSLALGGGQETQYF. The CDR3 nucleotides read TGTGCCAGCAGCTTAGCGCTGGGGGGAGGTCAAGAGACCCAGTACTTC.

The CDR3 is CASSKGLAGDSYEQYF. CDR3 sequence (DNA): TGTGCCAGCAGCAAGGGACTAGCGGGAGATTCCTACGAGCAGTACTTC. This chain connects TRBV7-2 to TRBJ2-7; 14 positions agree with TRBD2. Trimming removed 5 bases from V and 1 base from J; junction bases left unmatched: 4. The length of the CDR3 is 16 residues. Germline assignment: CDR1 SGHTA and CDR2 FQGNSA.

The chain uses TRBV4-1 and TRBJ1-4, with D perhaps TRBD1 (5 bases). CDR1 is MGHRA, CDR2 YSYEKL, per germline. The CDR3 is 15 amino acids. The V and J ends lost 2 bases and 11 bases respectively, with 18 bases between them. As DNA, the CDR3 is TGCGCCAGCAGCCAACCCCGAAATCATCGGGGGAAACTGTTTTTT. This sequence encodes CASSQPRNHRGKLFF.

V is TRBV9 and J is TRBJ2-1, with 8 bases aligning to TRBD2. Germline CDR1 is SGDLS and CDR2 is YYNGEE. This CDR3 comprises 14 residues. V trimming: 0 bases; J trimming: 12 bases; junction bases outside the gene matches: 8. The CDR3 bases are TGTGCCAGCAGCGTAGCACTAGCGGAACCCGGGCAGTTCTTC. Its protein product is CASSVALAEPGQFF.

The rearrangement links TRBV7-2 to TRBJ2-5; maybe TRBD2 (7 bases). Germline CDR1 and CDR2: SGHTA and FQGNSA. This CDR3 contains 15 residues. With 1 base removed from V and 2 bases from J, the gap between germline ends came to 11 bases. The CDR3 DNA reads TGTGCCAGCAGCTTAGACGCGGGGGCACAAGAGACCCAGTACTTC. Its translation: CASSLDAGAQETQYF.

CDR3 sequence reads: CASSGTREINSPLHF. The CDR3 DNA follows: TGTGCCAGCAGTGGCACTAGGGAGATCAATTCACCCCTCCACTTT. V is TRBV2 and J is TRBJ1-6, with unresolved D. The CDR3 has 15 amino acids. Germline CDR1 and CDR2: SNHLY and FYNNEI. Trimming took off 4 bases at V and 7 bases at J, with 14 bases between the two ends.

V and J are TRBV7-3 and TRBJ2-1, with D tentatively TRBD1 (5 bases). The CDR3 extends over 11 amino acids. Germline V CDR1 and CDR2: SGHTA, FQGTGA. Trimming removed 6 bases from V and 10 bases from J, with 10 bases in between. The chain's CDR3 is CASRQAGEQFF. CDR3 DNA: TGTGCCAGCAGACAGGCTGGAGAGCAGTTCTTC.

The chain is built from TRBV29-1 and TRBJ1-4; 9 bases match TRBD1. Losses at the gene ends were 7 bases for V and 4 bases for J; bases not matched to a gene: 4. Germline V lookup: CDR1 SQVTM, CDR2 ANQGSEA. The CDR3 is 13 residues long. CDR3 region: CSALDRGNEKLFF. CDR3 nucleotides: TGCAGCGCCCTGGACAGGGGTAATGAAAAACTGTTTTTT.

The CDR3 here is CASSSYSSEQYF. The CDR3 DNA reads TGTGCCAGCTCATCCTATAGCAGCGAGCAGTACTTC. This chain uses TRBV18 with TRBJ2-7; D is unresolved. The V gene's germline CDR1 is KGHSH and CDR2 LQKENI. The CDR3 loop spans 12 amino acids. The ends were cut back, 5 bases at V and 6 bases at J, with 11 bases in the middle.

This clone was recorded only once. The chain links TRBV7-2 to TRBJ1-2; possibly TRBD1 for D (5 bases). The CDR3 runs to 13 residues. Trimming pared 5 bases from V and 4 bases from J, leaving 11 bases between. Germline loops: CDR1 SGHTA, CDR2 FQGNSA. The CDR3 nucleotides read TGTGCCAGCAGCCCCAGACAGACCTATGGCTACACCTTC. It is translated as CASSPRQTYGYTF.

The V and J genes are TRBV7-9 and TRBJ2-1; 7 bases map to TRBD2. V shed 0 bases, J shed 4 bases, and the junction held 6 bases outside the gene matches. Germline assignment: CDR1 SEHNR and CDR2 FQNEAQ (reference sequence). The CDR3 is 16 amino acids. Here the CDR3 reads CASSLAHLGGYNEQFF. The DNA of the CDR3 is TGTGCCAGCAGCTTAGCGCACTTGGGAGGGTACAATGAGCAGTTCTTC.